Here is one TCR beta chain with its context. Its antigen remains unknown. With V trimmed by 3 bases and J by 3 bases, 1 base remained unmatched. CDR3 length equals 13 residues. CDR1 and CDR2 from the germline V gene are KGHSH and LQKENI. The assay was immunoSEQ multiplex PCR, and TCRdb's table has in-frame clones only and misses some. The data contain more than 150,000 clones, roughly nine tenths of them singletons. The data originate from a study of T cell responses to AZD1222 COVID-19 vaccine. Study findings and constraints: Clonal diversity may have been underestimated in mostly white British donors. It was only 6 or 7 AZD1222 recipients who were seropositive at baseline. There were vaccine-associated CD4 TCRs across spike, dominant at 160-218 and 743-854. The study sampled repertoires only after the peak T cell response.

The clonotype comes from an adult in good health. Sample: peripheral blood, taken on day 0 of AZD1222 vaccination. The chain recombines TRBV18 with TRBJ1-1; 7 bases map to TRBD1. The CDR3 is CASSPGTDTEAFF. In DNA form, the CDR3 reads TGTGCCAGCTCACCCGGGACAGACACTGAAGCTTTCTTT.